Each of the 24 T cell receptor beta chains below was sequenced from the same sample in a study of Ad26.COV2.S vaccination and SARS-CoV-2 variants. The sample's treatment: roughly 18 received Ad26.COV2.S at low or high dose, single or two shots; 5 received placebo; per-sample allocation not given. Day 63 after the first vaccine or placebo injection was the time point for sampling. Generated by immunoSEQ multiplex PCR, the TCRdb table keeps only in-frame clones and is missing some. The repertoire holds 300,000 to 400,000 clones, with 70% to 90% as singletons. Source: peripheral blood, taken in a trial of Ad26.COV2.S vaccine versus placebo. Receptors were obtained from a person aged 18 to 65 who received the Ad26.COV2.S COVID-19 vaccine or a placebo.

CDR3 sequence: CASSLTRVYGYTF. The CDR3 DNA reads as TGTGCCAGCAGTTTAACCCGGGTATACGGCTACACCTTC. The chain recombines TRBV12-3 or TRBV12-4 with TRBJ1-2; D gene unclear. The CDR3 contains 13 residues. With 2 bases removed from V and 8 bases from J, the gap between germline ends came to 12 bases.

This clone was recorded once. The CDR3 spells CASSFWVNTEAFF. CDR3 nucleotide sequence: TGTGCCAGCAGCTTCTGGGTAAACACTGAAGCTTTCTTT. The chain carries TRBV7-3 and TRBJ1-1; D remains unclear. The ends were cut back, 3 bases at V and 2 bases at J, with 7 bases in the middle. Germline values: CDR1 SGHTA, CDR2 FQGTGA. There are 13 residues in the CDR3.

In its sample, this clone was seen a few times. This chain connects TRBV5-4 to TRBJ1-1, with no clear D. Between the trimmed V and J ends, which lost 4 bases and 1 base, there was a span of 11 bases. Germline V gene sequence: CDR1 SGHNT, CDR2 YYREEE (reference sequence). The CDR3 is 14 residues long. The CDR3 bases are TGTGCCAGCAGCCCCCGAGCCGGGAACACTGAAGCTTTCTTT. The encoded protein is CASSPRAGNTEAFF.

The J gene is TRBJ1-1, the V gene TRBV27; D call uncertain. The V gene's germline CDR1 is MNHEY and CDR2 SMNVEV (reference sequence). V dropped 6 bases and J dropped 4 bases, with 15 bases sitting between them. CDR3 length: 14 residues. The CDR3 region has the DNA TGTGCCAGCAGCCCCCGGAGGGTCGTCACTGAAGCTTTCTTT. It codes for CASSPRRVVTEAFF.

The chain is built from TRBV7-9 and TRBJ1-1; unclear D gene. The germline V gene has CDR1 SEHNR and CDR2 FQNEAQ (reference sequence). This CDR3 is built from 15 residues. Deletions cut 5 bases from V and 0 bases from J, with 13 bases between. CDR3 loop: CASSVMTGMNTEAFF. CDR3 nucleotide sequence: TGTGCCAGCAGCGTTATGACGGGCATGAACACTGAAGCTTTCTTT.

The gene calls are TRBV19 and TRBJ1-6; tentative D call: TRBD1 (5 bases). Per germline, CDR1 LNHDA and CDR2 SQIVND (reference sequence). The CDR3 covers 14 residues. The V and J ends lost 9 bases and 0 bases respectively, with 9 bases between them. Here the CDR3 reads CASSGGSYNSPLHF. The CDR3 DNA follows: TGTGCCAGCTCGGGGGGCTCCTATAATTCACCCCTCCACTTT.

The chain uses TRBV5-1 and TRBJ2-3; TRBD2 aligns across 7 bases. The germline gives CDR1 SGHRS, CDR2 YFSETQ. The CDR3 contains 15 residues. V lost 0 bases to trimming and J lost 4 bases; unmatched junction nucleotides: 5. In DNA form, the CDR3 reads TGCGCCAGCAGCTTGGGTCTAGCGGATTCAGATACGCAGTATTTT. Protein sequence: CASSLGLADSDTQYF.

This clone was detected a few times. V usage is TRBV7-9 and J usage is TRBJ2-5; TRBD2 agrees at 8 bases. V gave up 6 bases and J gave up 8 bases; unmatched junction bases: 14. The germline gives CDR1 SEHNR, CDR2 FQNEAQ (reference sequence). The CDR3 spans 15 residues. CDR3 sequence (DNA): TGTGCCAGCAGAGATCAATTGGGACTAGTAGGTACCCAGTACTTC. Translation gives CASRDQLGLVGTQYF.

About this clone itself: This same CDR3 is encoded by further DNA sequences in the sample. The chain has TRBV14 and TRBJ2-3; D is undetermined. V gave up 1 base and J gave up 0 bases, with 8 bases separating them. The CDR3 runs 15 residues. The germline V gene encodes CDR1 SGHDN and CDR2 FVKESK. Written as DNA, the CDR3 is TGTGCCAGCAGCCAAGGGTTTGCTAGCACAGATACGCAGTATTTT. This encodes CASSQGFASTDTQYF.

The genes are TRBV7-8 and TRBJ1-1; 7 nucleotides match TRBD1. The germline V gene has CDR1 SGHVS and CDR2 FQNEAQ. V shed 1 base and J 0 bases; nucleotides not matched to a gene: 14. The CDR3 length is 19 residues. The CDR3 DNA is TGTGCCAGCAGCTTAGTCTCGGGCAGGGGGACGCGAATGAACACTGAAGCTTTCTTT. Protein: CASSLVSGRGTRMNTEAFF. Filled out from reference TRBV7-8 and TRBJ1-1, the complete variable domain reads GAGVSQSPRYKVAKRGQDVALRCDPISGHVSLFWYQQALGQGPEFLTYFQNEAQLDKSGLPSDRFFAERPEGSVSTLKIQRTQQEDSAVYLCASSLVSGRGTRMNTEAFFGQGTRLTVV.

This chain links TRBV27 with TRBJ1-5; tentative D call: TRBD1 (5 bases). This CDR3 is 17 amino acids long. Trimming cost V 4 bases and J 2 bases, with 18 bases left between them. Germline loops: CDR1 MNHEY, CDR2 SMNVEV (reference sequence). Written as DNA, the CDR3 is TGTGCCAGCAGTTCCACAGGAGATTTTGGAGGCAATCAGCCCCAGCATTTT. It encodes CASSSTGDFGGNQPQHF.

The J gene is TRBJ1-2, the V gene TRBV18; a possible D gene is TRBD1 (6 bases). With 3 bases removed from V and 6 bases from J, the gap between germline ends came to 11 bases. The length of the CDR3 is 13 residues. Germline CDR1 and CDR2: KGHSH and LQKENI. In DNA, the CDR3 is TGTGCCAGCTCACCGAACAGGGAGGATGGCTACACCTTC. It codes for CASSPNREDGYTF.

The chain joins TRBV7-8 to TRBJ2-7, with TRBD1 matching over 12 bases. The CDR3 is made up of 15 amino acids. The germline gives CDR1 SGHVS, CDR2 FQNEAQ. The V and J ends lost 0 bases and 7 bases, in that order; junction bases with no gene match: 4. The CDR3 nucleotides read TGTGCCAGCAGCTTAGCAGGGACAGGGGGCGCTGAGCAGTACTTC. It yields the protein CASSLAGTGGAEQYF.

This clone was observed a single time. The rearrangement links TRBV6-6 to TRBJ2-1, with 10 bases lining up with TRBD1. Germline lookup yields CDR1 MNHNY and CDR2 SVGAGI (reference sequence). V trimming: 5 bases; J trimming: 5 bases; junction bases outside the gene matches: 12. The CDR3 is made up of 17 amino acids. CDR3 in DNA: TGTGCCAGCAGTCTACGGACAGGGGGTTGGTCCAACAATGAGCAGTTCTTC. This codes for CASSLRTGGWSNNEQFF.

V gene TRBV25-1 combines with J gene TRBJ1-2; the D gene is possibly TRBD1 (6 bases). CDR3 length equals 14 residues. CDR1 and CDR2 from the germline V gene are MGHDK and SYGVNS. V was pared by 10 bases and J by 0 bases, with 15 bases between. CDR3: CATAGQQTNYGYTF. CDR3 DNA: TGTGCCACCGCTGGACAGCAGACTAACTATGGCTACACCTTC.

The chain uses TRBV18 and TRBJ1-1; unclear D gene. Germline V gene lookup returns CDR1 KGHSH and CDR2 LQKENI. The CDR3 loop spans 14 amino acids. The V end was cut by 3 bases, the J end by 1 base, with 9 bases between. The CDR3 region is CASSPDRENTEAFF. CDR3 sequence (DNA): TGTGCCAGCTCACCCGACCGAGAGAACACTGAAGCTTTCTTT.

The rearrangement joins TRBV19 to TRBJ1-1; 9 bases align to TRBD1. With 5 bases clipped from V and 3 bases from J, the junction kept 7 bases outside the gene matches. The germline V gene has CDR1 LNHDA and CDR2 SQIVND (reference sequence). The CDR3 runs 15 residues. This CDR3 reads CASSPRGQGYTEAFF. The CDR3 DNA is TGTGCCAGTAGTCCCAGGGGACAGGGATACACTGAAGCTTTCTTT.

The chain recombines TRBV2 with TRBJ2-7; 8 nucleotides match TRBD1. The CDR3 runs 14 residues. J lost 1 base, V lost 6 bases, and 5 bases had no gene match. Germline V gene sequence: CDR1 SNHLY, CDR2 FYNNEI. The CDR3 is CASSSDRGSYEQYF. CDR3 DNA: TGTGCCAGCAGCTCTGACAGGGGTTCCTACGAGCAGTACTTC.

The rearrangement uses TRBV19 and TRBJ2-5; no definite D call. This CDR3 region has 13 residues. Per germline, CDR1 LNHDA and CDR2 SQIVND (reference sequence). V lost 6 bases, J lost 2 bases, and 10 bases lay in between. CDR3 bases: TGTGCCAGTAGCCCGGGCCCTCAAGAGACCCAGTACTTC. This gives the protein CASSPGPQETQYF.

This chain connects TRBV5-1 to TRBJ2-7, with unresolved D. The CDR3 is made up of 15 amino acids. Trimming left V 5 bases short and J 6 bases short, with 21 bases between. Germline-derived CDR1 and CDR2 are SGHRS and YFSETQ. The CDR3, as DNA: TGCGCCAGCAGACCGGACGACAAAGGGAACGGCGAGCAGTACTTC. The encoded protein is CASRPDDKGNGEQYF.

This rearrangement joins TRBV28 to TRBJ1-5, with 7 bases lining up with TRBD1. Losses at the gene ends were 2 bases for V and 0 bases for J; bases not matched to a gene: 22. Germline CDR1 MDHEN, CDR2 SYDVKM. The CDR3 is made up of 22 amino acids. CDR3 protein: CASSLTFRGRDSKIYSNQPQHF. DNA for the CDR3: TGTGCCAGCAGTTTAACTTTCCGTGGGCGGGACAGTAAAATTTATAGCAATCAGCCCCAGCATTTT.

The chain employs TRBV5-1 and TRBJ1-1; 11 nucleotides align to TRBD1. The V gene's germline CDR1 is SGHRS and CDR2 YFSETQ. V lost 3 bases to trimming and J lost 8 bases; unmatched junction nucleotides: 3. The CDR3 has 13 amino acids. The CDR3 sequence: CASSWTGGFEAFF. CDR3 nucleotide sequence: TGCGCCAGCAGCTGGACAGGGGGCTTCGAAGCTTTCTTT.

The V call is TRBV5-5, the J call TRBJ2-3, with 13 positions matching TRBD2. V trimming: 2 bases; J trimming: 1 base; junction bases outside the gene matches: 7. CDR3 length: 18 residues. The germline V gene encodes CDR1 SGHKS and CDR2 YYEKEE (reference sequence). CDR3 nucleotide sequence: TGTGCCAGCAGCTTCCCCGGGGGGACTAGCGGGGGCACAGATACGCAGTATTTT. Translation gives CASSFPGGTSGGTDTQYF.

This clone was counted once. The CDR3 loop is CASSYTIYGNTIYF. DNA of the CDR3: TGTGCCAGCAGTTACACGATTTATGGAAACACCATATATTTT. This chain uses TRBV6-5 with TRBJ1-3; D is undetermined. This CDR3 comprises 14 residues. Trimming took 2 bases from V and 3 from J, leaving 8 bases between them. The germline V gene has CDR1 MNHEY and CDR2 SVGAGI.